This T cell receptor beta chain is from a study of T cell responses to AZD1222 COVID-19 vaccine. The ends were cut back, 6 bases at V and 4 bases at J, with 12 bases in the middle. The CDR3 covers 14 residues. CDR1 is SGHNT, CDR2 YENEEA, per germline. TCRdb's copy holds only in-frame clones and misses some; the assay was immunoSEQ multiplex PCR. The sample records 210,000 or so clones, less than 95% being singletons. A remark on this clone: The target antigen is unknown.

General study findings and limits: Without day 14 samples, only post-peak T cell repertoires were studied. Clonal diversity was possibly underestimated, and the donors were mostly white British, with more females. Vaccination with two AZD1222 doses was followed by a rise in Spike-specific TCR breadth and depth.

This material consisted of peripheral blood, taken 28 days after the second dose of the MenACWY control vaccine. The chain employs TRBV11-3 and TRBJ2-2; tentative D call: TRBD2 (6 bases). This TCR came from an adult who received the MenACWY meningococcal vaccine as a control. CDR3 nucleotide sequence: TGTGCCAGCAGTTTTACAGCGGGCACCGGGGAGCTGTTTTTT. Protein: CASSFTAGTGELFF.